These 28 T cell receptor beta chains were all obtained from the same sample, sequenced in a study of blood T cell repertoires in COVID-19. Some clones are missing from TCRdb's copy, which holds only in-frame ones; the method was immunoSEQ multiplex PCR. This table holds approximately 310,000 clones, 89% found once. Material for sequencing was PBMCs or T cells enriched from blood (not recorded which). These receptors were obtained from a man in his sixties who had recovered from COVID-19.

This clone was detected a few times. The genes are TRBV2 and TRBJ1-5, with 7 bases lining up with TRBD1. Germline lookup yields CDR1 SNHLY and CDR2 FYNNEI. V lost 6 bases, J lost 5 bases, and 7 bases stayed unmatched. This CDR3 contains 14 residues. CDR3 residues: CASRPGQRYQPQHF. Here the CDR3 DNA reads TGTGCCAGCAGGCCGGGACAGCGGTATCAGCCCCAGCATTTT.

This clone was observed a few times. The gene calls are TRBV2 and TRBJ1-1; 7 bases map to TRBD1. The germline V gene has CDR1 SNHLY and CDR2 FYNNEI. The CDR3 has 14 amino acids. The junction had 15 bases not matched to a gene; V was cut back by 6 bases and J by 11 bases. The CDR3, as DNA: TGTGCCAGCAGCAGGGTAGTGAGGGGGCGCGAGGCTTTCTTT. It encodes CASSRVVRGREAFF.

The CDR3: CASSFLAGQANSPLHF. The CDR3 nucleotides are TGTGCCAGCAGCTTCCTTGCCGGACAGGCCAATTCACCCCTCCACTTT. The chain links TRBV2 to TRBJ1-6, with 7 bases matching TRBD1. The J segment lost 7 bases and the V segment lost 6 bases, leaving 12 bases of the junction unmatched. Germline V gene data show CDR1 as SNHLY and CDR2 as FYNNEI. The CDR3 spans 16 residues.

This chain links TRBV28 with TRBJ2-6, with 7 bases lining up with TRBD1. CDR1 and CDR2 from the germline V gene are MDHEN and SYDVKM. The CDR3 sequence is 17 residues long. J gave up 3 bases and V 5 bases, and 10 bases lay outside the gene matches. CDR3 residues: CASSPPPQGLGANVLTF. As DNA, the CDR3 is TGTGCCAGCAGTCCCCCCCCACAGGGGCTTGGGGCCAACGTCCTGACTTTC.

The rearrangement joins TRBV27 to TRBJ1-5; the D gene is possibly TRBD1 (5 bases). Trimming removed 2 bases from V and 6 bases from J, with 14 bases in between. CDR1 and CDR2 from the germline V gene are MNHEY and SMNVEV (reference sequence). This CDR3 spans 15 amino acids. Written as DNA, the CDR3 is TGTGCCAGCAGTTTAACCGGCAGGGCTAGTCAGCCCCAGCATTTT. It codes for CASSLTGRASQPQHF.

This chain joins TRBV18 and TRBJ2-3; D might be TRBD1 (6 bases). V was pared by 0 bases and J by 0 bases, with 16 bases between. The germline V gene has CDR1 KGHSH and CDR2 LQKENI. The CDR3 has 18 amino acids. This CDR3 reads CASSPPSGGRASTDTQYF. The CDR3 coding sequence is TGTGCCAGCTCACCACCTTCTGGGGGCCGAGCTAGCACAGATACGCAGTATTTT. The complete variable domain, with remaining parts taken from reference TRBV18 and TRBJ2-3, reads NAGVMQNPRHLVRRRGQEARLRCSPMKGHSHVYWYRQLPEEGLKFMVYLQKENIIDESGMPKERFSAEFPKEGPSILRIQQVVRGDSAAYFCASSPPSGGRASTDTQYFGPGTRLTVL.

This chain joins TRBV20-1 and TRBJ1-2, with a weak D call TRBD1 (5 bases). Germline CDR1 is DFQATT and CDR2 is SNEGSKA (reference sequence). V was pared by 4 bases and J by 3 bases, with 6 bases between. The CDR3 extends over 11 amino acids. This CDR3 reads CSATQDYGYTF. The CDR3 region has the DNA TGCAGTGCTACACAGGACTATGGCTACACCTTC.

V usage is TRBV7-2 and J usage is TRBJ1-1; D call uncertain. Germline lookup yields CDR1 SGHTA and CDR2 FQGNSA. CDR3 length equals 12 residues. The ends were cut back, 3 bases at V and 10 bases at J, with 12 bases in the middle. The CDR3 DNA reads as TGTGCCAGCAGCTTCCCCCCAGGTTTAGCTTTCTTT. It is translated as CASSFPPGLAFF.

This sequence joins TRBV11-2 and TRBJ2-7; D is unclear. Looked up from germline, CDR1 is SGHAT and CDR2 is FQNNGV. CDR3 size: 12 residues. Trimming took 5 bases from V and 3 from J, leaving 8 bases between them. The CDR3 region has the DNA TGTGCCAGCAGCCCCGACATCTACGAGCAGTACTTC. This encodes CASSPDIYEQYF.

The rearrangement links TRBV9 to TRBJ1-1; no reliable D call. This CDR3 has 15 amino acids. CDR1 and CDR2 from the germline V gene are SGDLS and YYNGEE. V lost 2 bases to trimming and J lost 3 bases, with 14 bases between them. For the CDR3, the DNA is TGTGCCAGCAGCGTCCTTGGGAGTCAGGACACTGAAGCTTTCTTT. Its protein is CASSVLGSQDTEAFF.

The chain is built from TRBV9 and TRBJ2-1, with 9 bases fitting TRBD2. Germline lookup yields CDR1 SGDLS and CDR2 YYNGEE. J gave up 4 bases and V 0 bases, and 2 bases lay outside the gene matches. The CDR3 has 15 amino acids. The CDR3 here is CASSVVRGGYNEQFF. CDR3 nucleotides: TGTGCCAGCAGCGTAGTGCGGGGGGGGTACAATGAGCAGTTCTTC.

The rearrangement uses TRBV5-1 and TRBJ2-3, with D possibly matching TRBD2 (6 bases). Trimming removed 5 bases from V and 4 bases from J, with 8 bases in between. The germline CDR1 and CDR2 sequences are SGHRS and YFSETQ. The CDR3 length is 12 residues. The CDR3 here is CASRWEADTQYF. The CDR3 nucleotides read TGCGCCAGCAGGTGGGAGGCAGATACGCAGTATTTT.

V usage is TRBV28 and J usage is TRBJ2-1, with D maybe TRBD2 (7 bases). Germline CDR1 MDHEN, CDR2 SYDVKM. The V end lost 6 bases, the J end lost 4 bases, and 16 bases lay between the germline ends. The CDR3 consists of 15 residues. The CDR3 DNA sequence: TGTGCCAGCAGCCCCTGGGGGGGGCAGTACAATGAGCAGTTCTTC. Translation gives CASSPWGGQYNEQFF.

The chain recombines TRBV5-4 with TRBJ1-3; 7 bases fit TRBD1. Trimming removed 0 bases from V and 4 bases from J; junction bases left unmatched: 7. There are 16 residues in the CDR3. Germline V gene data show CDR1 as SGHNT and CDR2 as YYREEE (reference sequence). The CDR3 coding sequence is TGTGCCAGCAGCTTGGGAGGGGGCCTCAACGGAAACACCATATATTTT. Translating gives CASSLGGGLNGNTIYF.

This clone was observed a few times. The chain employs TRBV28 and TRBJ1-2, with D maybe TRBD1 (6 bases). V dropped 6 bases and J dropped 4 bases, with 18 bases sitting between them. Germline CDR1 and CDR2: MDHEN and SYDVKM. The CDR3 is 15 amino acids. The CDR3 is CASSENRETSYGYTF. CDR3 nucleotides: TGTGCCAGCAGCGAGAACAGGGAAACTAGCTATGGCTACACCTTC.

The sample holds one count of this clone. The chain combines TRBV7-9 with TRBJ2-7; TRBD2 aligns across 7 bases. CDR3 length equals 15 residues. The germline V gene encodes CDR1 SEHNR and CDR2 FQNEAQ (reference sequence). J was trimmed by 7 bases and V by 4 bases; bases with no gene match: 13. The CDR3 here is CASSWDYSFLGEQYF. CDR3 nucleotide sequence: TGTGCCAGCAGCTGGGACTACTCTTTCCTCGGGGAGCAGTACTTC.

As DNA, the CDR3 is TGCGCCAGCAGCCCTGGACCCCGGGACAGGGCTTTCTTT. This gives the protein CASSPGPRDRAFF. The gene calls are TRBV5-1 and TRBJ1-1, with 8 positions matching TRBD1. In germline, CDR1 is SGHRS, CDR2 YFSETQ. The CDR3 is 13 amino acids. V shed 4 bases and J 11 bases; nucleotides not matched to a gene: 10.

The J gene is TRBJ2-7, the V gene TRBV27; 10 bases match TRBD1. V was pared by 5 bases and J by 2 bases, with 9 bases of the junction left unmatched. Germline assignment: CDR1 MNHEY and CDR2 SMNVEV (reference sequence). The CDR3 length is 16 residues. CDR3 nucleotides: TGTGCCAGCAGTACGAACCGGGACAGGGGAACCTACGAGCAGTACTTC. It translates to CASSTNRDRGTYEQYF.

The V and J genes are TRBV5-8 and TRBJ2-7; 8 bases are a match to TRBD2. The trim removed 5 bases at V and 6 bases at J, leaving 13 bases unmatched. This CDR3 contains 15 residues. CDR1 is SGHTS and CDR2 is YDEGEE in the germline V gene. The DNA for the CDR3 is TGTGCCAGCAGGGACGCGAAGAAAGCGGGGGTCGAGCAGTACTTC. Translating gives CASRDAKKAGVEQYF.

About this clone itself: The same CDR3 is also encoded by other DNA sequences in this sample. The V and J genes are TRBV3-1 (or the pseudogene TRBV3-2) and TRBJ1-4, with D possibly being TRBD1 (5 bases). Germline V lookup: CDR1 LGHDT, CDR2 YNNKEL (reference sequence). The CDR3 spans 12 residues. Trimming stripped 1 base from V and 8 bases from J, with 5 bases between. The CDR3 here is CASSQAGEKLFF. Written as DNA, the CDR3 is TGTGCCAGCAGCCAAGCAGGGGAAAAACTGTTTTTT.

The chain couples TRBV19 to TRBJ2-3, with TRBD1 identical over 7 bases. The V and J ends lost 2 bases and 4 bases, in that order; junction bases with no gene match: 3. The CDR3 has 14 amino acids. Germline CDR1 reads LNHDA; CDR2 reads SQIVND (reference sequence). Here the CDR3 reads CASSITQGADTQYF. The CDR3 DNA reads as TGTGCCAGTAGTATAACCCAGGGGGCAGATACGCAGTATTTT.

The chain is built from TRBV3-1 (or the pseudogene TRBV3-2) and TRBJ2-5, with TRBD2 identical over 12 bases. Germline V gene lookup returns CDR1 LGHDT and CDR2 YNNKEL (reference sequence). The CDR3 has 18 residues. The V gene end was trimmed by 3 bases and the J gene end by 5 bases; junction bases not matched to a gene: 13. The CDR3 sequence: CASSQSSGRTSGMETQYF. In DNA, the CDR3 is TGTGCCAGCAGCCAGTCAAGCGGACGGACTAGCGGGATGGAGACCCAGTACTTC.

Comment on this clone: This sample also contains other DNA sequences that code for the same CDR3. The chain links TRBV19 to TRBJ1-2, with TRBD1 identical over 9 bases. V shed 9 bases, J shed 5 bases, and the junction held 10 bases outside the gene matches. Germline V gives CDR1 LNHDA, CDR2 SQIVND (reference sequence). This CDR3 is built from 14 residues. CDR3 amino acids: CASSRDRANYGYTF. The CDR3 DNA sequence: TGTGCCAGCAGCCGGGACAGGGCGAATTATGGCTACACCTTC.

The rearrangement links TRBV7-2 to TRBJ2-1; 11 nucleotides align to TRBD2. The CDR3 is made up of 16 amino acids. Losses at the gene ends were 1 base for V and 7 bases for J; bases not matched to a gene: 6. In germline, CDR1 is SGHTA, CDR2 FQGNSA. The CDR3 reads CASSLGGTSGLNEQFF. CDR3 nucleotides: TGTGCCAGCAGCTTAGGGGGGACTAGCGGTCTTAATGAGCAGTTCTTC. Variable domain in full (rest from reference TRBV7-2 and TRBJ2-1): GAGVSQSPSNKVTEKGKDVELRCDPISGHTALYWYRQSLGQGLEFLIYFQGNSAPDKSGLPSDRFSAERTGGSVSTLTIQRTQQEDSAVYLCASSLGGTSGLNEQFFGPGTRLTVL.

This clone was picked up one time. J is TRBJ1-2 and V is TRBV28, with 7 positions matching TRBD1. CDR3 length equals 13 residues. V lost 5 bases and J lost 4; bases outside the gene matches: 4. CDR1 and CDR2 from the germline V gene are MDHEN and SYDVKM. The CDR3 spells CASSQTGPYGYTF. The CDR3 bases are TGTGCCAGCAGTCAGACAGGGCCCTATGGCTACACCTTC.

The chain carries TRBV30 and TRBJ2-2; 10 bases align to TRBD2. Germline loops: CDR1 GTSNPN, CDR2 SVGIG (reference sequence). V was clipped by 3 bases and J by 6 bases; unmatched bases: 10. The CDR3 contains 16 residues. The CDR3: CAWRAPGLARAGELFF. The CDR3 bases are TGTGCCTGGAGAGCACCGGGACTAGCGAGGGCCGGGGAGCTGTTTTTT. Looking up the rest from reference TRBV30 and TRBJ2-2 gives the full variable domain: SQTIHQWPATLVQPVGSPLSLECTVEGTSNPNLYWYRQAAGRGLQLLFYSVGIGQISSEVPQNLSASRPQDRQFILSSKKLLLSDSGFYLCAWRAPGLARAGELFFGEGSRLTVL.

V and J are TRBV13 and TRBJ1-2; 10 nucleotides line up with TRBD1. J was trimmed by 4 bases and V by 4 bases; bases with no gene match: 9. The CDR3 covers 16 residues. The germline V gene has CDR1 PRHDT and CDR2 FYEKMQ (reference sequence). The CDR3 loop reads CASSSTPTGGGYGYTF. The CDR3 DNA follows: TGTGCCAGCAGCTCGACCCCGACAGGGGGCGGCTATGGCTACACCTTC.

V gene TRBV6-5 combines with J gene TRBJ1-1, with 7 bases lining up with TRBD1. This CDR3 contains 15 residues. Germline CDR1 is MNHEY and CDR2 is SVGAGI. The V segment lost 5 bases and the J segment 3 bases; nucleotides outside the gene matches: 9. Here the CDR3 reads CASSLQGSGYTEAFF. CDR3 nucleotides: TGTGCCAGCAGTCTACAGGGGTCAGGGTACACTGAAGCTTTCTTT.